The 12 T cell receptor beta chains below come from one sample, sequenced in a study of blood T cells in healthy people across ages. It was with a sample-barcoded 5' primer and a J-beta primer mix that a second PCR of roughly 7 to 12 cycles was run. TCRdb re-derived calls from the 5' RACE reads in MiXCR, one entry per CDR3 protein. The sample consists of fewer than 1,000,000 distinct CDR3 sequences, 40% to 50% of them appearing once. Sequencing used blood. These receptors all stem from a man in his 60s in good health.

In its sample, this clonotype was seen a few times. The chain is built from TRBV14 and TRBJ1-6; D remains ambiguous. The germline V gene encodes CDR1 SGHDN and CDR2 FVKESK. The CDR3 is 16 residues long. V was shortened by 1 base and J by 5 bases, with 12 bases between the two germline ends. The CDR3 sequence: CASSQAGRSNNSPLHF. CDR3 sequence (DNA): TGTGCCAGCAGCCAAGCGGGCAGATCCAATAATTCACCCCTCCACTTT.

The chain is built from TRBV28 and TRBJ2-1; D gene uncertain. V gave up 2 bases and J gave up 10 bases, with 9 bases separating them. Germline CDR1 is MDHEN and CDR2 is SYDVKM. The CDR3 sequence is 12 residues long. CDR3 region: CASSLTLTEQFF. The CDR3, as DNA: TGTGCCAGCAGTTTAACATTGACAGAGCAGTTCTTC.

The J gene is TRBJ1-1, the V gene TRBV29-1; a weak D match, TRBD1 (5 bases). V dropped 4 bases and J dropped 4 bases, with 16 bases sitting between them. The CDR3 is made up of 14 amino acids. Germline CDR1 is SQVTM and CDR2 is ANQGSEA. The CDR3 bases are TGCAGCGTTGTCAAGGGGACGTCGTCCACTGAAGCTTTCTTT. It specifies CSVVKGTSSTEAFF.

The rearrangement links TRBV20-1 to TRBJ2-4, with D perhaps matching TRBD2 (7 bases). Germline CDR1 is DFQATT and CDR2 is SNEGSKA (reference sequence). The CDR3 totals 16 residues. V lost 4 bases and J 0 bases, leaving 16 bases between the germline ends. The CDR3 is CSANGGGGIAKNIQYF. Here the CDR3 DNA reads TGCAGTGCTAATGGAGGGGGGGGTATAGCCAAAAACATTCAGTACTTC.

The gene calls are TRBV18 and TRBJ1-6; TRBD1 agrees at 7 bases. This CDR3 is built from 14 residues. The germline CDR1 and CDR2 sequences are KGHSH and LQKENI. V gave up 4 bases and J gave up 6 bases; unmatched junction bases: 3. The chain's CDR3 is CASSLTGSNSPLHF. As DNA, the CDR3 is TGTGCCAGCTCACTGACAGGGTCTAATTCACCCCTCCACTTT.

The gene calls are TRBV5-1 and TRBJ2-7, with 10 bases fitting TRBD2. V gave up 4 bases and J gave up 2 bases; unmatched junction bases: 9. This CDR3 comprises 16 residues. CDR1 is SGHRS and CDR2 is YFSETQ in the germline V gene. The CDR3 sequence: CASSVDPSGGTYEQYF. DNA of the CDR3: TGCGCCAGCAGCGTCGACCCTAGCGGGGGCACCTACGAGCAGTACTTC. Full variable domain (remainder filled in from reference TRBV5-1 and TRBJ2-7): KAGVTQTPRYLIKTRGQQVTLSCSPISGHRSVSWYQQTPGQGLQFLFEYFSETQRNKGNFPGRFSGRQFSNSRSEMNVSTLELGDSALYLCASSVDPSGGTYEQYFGPGTRLTVT.

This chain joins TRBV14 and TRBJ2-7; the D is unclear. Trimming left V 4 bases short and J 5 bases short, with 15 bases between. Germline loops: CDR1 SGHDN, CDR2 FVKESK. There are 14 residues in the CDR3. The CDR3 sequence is CASSPSLGSHEQYF. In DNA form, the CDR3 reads TGTGCCAGCAGCCCTTCATTGGGTTCCCACGAGCAGTACTTC.

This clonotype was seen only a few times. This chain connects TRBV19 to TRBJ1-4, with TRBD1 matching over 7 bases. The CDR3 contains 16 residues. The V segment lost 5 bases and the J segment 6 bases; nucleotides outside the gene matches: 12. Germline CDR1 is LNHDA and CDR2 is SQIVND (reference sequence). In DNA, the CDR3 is TGTGCCAGTAGTCGGGACCGACAGGGAGGCGATGAAAAACTGTTTTTT. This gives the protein CASSRDRQGGDEKLFF.

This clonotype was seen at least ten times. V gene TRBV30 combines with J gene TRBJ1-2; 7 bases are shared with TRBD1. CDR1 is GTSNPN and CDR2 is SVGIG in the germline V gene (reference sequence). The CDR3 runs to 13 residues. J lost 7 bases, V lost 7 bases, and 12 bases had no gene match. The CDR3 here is CASPDRLRGGYTF. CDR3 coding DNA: TGTGCCTCCCCGGACAGGCTTAGGGGTGGCTACACCTTC.

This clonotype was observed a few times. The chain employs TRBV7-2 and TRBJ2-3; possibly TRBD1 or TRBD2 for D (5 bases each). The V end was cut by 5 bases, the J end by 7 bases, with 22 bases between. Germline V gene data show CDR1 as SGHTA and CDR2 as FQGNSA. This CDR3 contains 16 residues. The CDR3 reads CASSNSGTPARNTQYF. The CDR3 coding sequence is TGTGCCAGCAGCAACTCCGGGACGCCCGCTCGGAATACGCAGTATTTT.

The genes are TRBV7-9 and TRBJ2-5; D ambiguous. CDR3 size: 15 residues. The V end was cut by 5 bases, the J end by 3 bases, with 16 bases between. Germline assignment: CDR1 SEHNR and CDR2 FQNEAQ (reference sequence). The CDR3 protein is CASSLWATLKETQYF. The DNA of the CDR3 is TGTGCCAGCAGCCTGTGGGCAACCCTTAAAGAGACCCAGTACTTC.

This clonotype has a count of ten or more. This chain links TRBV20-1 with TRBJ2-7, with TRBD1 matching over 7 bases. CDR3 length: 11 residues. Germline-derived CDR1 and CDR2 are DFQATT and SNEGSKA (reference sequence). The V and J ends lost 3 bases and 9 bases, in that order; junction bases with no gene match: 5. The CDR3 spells CSARQGDGQYF. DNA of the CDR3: TGCAGTGCTAGGCAGGGGGACGGGCAGTACTTC.